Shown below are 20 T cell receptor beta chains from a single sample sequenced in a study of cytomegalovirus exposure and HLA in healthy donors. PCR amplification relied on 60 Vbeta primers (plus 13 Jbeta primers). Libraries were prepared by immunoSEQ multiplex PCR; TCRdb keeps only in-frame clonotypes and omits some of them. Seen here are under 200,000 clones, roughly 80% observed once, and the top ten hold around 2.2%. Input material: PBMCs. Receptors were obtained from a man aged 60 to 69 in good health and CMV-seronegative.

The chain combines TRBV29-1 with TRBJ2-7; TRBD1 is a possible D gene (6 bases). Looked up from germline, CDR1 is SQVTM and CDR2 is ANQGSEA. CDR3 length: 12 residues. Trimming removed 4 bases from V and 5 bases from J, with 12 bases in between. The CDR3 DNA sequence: TGCAGCGTTGGGACAGCTAGCCACGAGCAGTACTTC. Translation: CSVGTASHEQYF.

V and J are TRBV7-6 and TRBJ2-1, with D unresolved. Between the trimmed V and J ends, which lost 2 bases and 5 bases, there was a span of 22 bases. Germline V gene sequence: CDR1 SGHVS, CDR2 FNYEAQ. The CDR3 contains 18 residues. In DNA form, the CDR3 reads TGTGCCAGCAGCTTAATCCCAAAAACCGGGTCACAAGACAATGAGCAGTTCTTC. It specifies CASSLIPKTGSQDNEQFF.

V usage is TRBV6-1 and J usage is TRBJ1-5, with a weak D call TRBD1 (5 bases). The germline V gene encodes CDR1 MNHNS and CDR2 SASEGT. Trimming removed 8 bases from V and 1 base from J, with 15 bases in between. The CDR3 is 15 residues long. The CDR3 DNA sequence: TGTGCCAGCGGGGGGAGTAAGTCAAGCAATCAGCCCCAGCATTTT. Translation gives CASGGSKSSNQPQHF.

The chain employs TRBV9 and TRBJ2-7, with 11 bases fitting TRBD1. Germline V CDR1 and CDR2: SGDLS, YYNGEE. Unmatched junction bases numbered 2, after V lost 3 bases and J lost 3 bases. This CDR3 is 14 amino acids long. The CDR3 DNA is TGTGCCAGCAGCGCCGGGACAGGGGGCTACGAGCAGTACTTC. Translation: CASSAGTGGYEQYF.

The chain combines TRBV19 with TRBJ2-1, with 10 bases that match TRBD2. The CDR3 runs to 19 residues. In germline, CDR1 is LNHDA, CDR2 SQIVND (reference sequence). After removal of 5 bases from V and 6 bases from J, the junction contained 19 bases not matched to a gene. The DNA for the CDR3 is TGTGCCAGTAGTCATAAGCCCCCGGGACTAGCGAATTCGCTCAATGAGCAGTTCTTC. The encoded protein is CASSHKPPGLANSLNEQFF. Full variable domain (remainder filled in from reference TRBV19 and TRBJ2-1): DGGITQSPKYLFRKEGQNVTLSCEQNLNHDAMYWYRQDPGQGLRLIYYSQIVNDFQKGDIAEGYSVSREKKESFPLTVTSAQKNPTAFYLCASSHKPPGLANSLNEQFFGPGTRLTVL.

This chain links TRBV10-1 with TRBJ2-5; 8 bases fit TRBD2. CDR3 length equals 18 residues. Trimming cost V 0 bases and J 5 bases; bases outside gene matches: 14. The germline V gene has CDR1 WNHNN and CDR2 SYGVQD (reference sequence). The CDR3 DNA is TGCGCCAGCAGTGAGTCGACTCTGGGACTAGGGGTTCGGGAGACCCAGTACTTC. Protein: CASSESTLGLGVRETQYF.

CDR3 protein: CSVRTLQGAEFF. DNA of the CDR3: TGCAGCGTGCGTACCCTACAGGGGGCTGAGTTCTTC. The chain joins TRBV29-1 to TRBJ2-1, with TRBD1 matching 9 bases. The germline V gene has CDR1 SQVTM and CDR2 ANQGSEA. This CDR3 contains 12 residues. Unmatched junction bases numbered 11, after V lost 6 bases and J lost 14 bases.

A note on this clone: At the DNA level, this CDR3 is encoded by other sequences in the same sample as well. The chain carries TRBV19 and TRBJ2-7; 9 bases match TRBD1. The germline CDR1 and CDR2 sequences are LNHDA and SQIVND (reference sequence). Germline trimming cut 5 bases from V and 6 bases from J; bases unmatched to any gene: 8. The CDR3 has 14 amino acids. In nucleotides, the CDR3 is TGTGCCAGTAGTGCGGGACAGGGATACGGCGAGCAGTACTTC. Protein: CASSAGQGYGEQYF. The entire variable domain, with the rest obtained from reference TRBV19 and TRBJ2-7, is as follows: DGGITQSPKYLFRKEGQNVTLSCEQNLNHDAMYWYRQDPGQGLRLIYYSQIVNDFQKGDIAEGYSVSREKKESFPLTVTSAQKNPTAFYLCASSAGQGYGEQYFGPGTRLTVT.

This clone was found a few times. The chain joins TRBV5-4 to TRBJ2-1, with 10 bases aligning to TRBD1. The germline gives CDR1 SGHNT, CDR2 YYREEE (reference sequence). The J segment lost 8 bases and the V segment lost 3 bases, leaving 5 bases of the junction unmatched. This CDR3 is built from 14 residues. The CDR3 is CASSSGQGRDEQFF. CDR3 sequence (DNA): TGTGCCAGCAGCTCGGGACAGGGGAGAGATGAGCAGTTCTTC.

The CDR3 protein is CASSFWDRPREKLFF. CDR3 sequence (DNA): TGTGCCAGCAGCTTCTGGGACAGACCGAGGGAAAAACTGTTTTTT. V is TRBV5-6 and J is TRBJ1-4; 7 bases match TRBD1. The CDR3 consists of 15 residues. Germline CDR1 reads SGHDT; CDR2 reads YYEEEE. With 2 bases clipped from V and 8 bases from J, the junction kept 9 bases outside the gene matches.

The CDR3 DNA follows: TGCGCCAGCAGTGACCTACAGGGTGGCAATCTTGGCTACACCTTC. Translating it yields CASSDLQGGNLGYTF. V is TRBV5-1 and J is TRBJ1-2; TRBD1 is a possible D gene (6 bases). This CDR3 spans 15 amino acids. Looked up from germline, CDR1 is SGHRS and CDR2 is YFSETQ. Trimming removed 5 bases at V and 7 bases at J, with 21 bases between.

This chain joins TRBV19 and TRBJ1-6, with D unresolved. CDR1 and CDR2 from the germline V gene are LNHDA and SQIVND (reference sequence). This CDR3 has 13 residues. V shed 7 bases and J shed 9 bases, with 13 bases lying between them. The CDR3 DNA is TGTGCCAGTACAAGGGTCGGAGGTTCACCCCTCCACTTT. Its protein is CASTRVGGSPLHF.

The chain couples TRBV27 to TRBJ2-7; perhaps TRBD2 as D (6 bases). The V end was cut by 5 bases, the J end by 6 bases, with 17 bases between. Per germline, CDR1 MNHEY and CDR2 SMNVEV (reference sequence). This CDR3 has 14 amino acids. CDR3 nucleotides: TGTGCCAGCAGTGGGGCGGGGACCAAGCGCGAGCAGTACTTC. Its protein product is CASSGAGTKREQYF.

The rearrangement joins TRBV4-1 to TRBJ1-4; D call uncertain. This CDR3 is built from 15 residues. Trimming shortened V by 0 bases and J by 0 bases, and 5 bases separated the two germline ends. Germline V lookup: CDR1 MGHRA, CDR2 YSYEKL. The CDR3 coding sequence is TGCGCCAGCAGCCAAGATCGTACAACTAATGAAAAACTGTTTTTT. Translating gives CASSQDRTTNEKLFF.

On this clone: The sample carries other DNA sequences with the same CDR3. CDR3 loop: CASSLQGHEQYF. The CDR3 bases are TGCGCCAGCAGCTTGCAGGGTCACGAGCAGTACTTC. This chain links TRBV5-1 with TRBJ2-7, with TRBD1 as a possible D gene (5 bases). Per germline, CDR1 SGHRS and CDR2 YFSETQ. This CDR3 is 12 amino acids long. V gave up 1 base and J gave up 5 bases, with 7 bases separating them.

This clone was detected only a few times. CDR3 DNA: TGTGCCAGCAGCTTAGACAGGGTGGGGACTGAAGCTTTCTTT. Translated, it gives CASSLDRVGTEAFF. The rearrangement uses TRBV7-2 and TRBJ1-1, with TRBD1 as a possible D gene (6 bases). This CDR3 has 14 residues. V lost 1 base to trimming and J lost 5 bases, with 11 bases between them. CDR1 is SGHTA and CDR2 is FQGNSA in the germline V gene.

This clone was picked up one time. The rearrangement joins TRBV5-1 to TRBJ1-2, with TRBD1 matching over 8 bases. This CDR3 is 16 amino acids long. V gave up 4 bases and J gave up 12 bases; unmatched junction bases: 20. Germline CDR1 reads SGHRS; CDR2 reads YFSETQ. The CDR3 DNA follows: TGCGCCAGCAGCCTGCTTGGGGTAGGGACAGGACAGGGCAACACCTTC. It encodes CASSLLGVGTGQGNTF. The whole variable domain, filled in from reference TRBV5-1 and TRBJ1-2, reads KAGVTQTPRYLIKTRGQQVTLSCSPISGHRSVSWYQQTPGQGLQFLFEYFSETQRNKGNFPGRFSGRQFSNSRSEMNVSTLELGDSALYLCASSLLGVGTGQGNTFGSGTRLTVV.

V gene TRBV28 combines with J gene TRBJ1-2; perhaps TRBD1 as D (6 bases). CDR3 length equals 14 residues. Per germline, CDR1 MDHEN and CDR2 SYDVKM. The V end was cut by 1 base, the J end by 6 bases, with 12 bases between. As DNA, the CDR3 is TGTGCCAGCAGTTTATCGAGTTCAGGGGATGGCTACACCTTC. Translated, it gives CASSLSSSGDGYTF.

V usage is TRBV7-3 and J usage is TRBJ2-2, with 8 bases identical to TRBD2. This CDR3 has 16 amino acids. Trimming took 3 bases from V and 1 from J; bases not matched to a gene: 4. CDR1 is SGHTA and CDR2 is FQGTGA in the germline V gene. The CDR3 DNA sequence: TGTGCCAGCAGCTTTCTTAGCGGGAAGAACACCGGGGAGCTGTTTTTT. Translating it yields CASSFLSGKNTGELFF. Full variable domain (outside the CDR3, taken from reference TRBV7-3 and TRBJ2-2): GAGVSQTPSNKVTEKGKYVELRCDPISGHTALYWYRQSLGQGPEFLIYFQGTGAADDSGLPNDRFFAVRPEGSVSTLKIQRTERGDSAVYLCASSFLSGKNTGELFFGEGSRLTVL.

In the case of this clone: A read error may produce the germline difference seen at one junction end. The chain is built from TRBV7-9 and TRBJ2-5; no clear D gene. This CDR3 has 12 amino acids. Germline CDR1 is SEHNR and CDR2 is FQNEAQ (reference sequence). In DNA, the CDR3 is TGTTCCAGCAGCGCCATCGGAGAGACCCAGTACTTC. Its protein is CSSSAIGETQYF.